Shown below are 32 T cell receptor beta chains from a single sample sequenced in a study of blood T cells in healthy people across ages. A second about 7 to 12 cycle PCR used barcoded and J-beta primers. TCRdb used MiXCR to reprocess the 5' RACE reads, holding one entry per CDR3 protein. This sample has some 550,000 distinct CDR3 sequences, with 40% to 55% found just once. The sample consisted of blood. Receptors were obtained from a man older than 75 in good health.

This chain joins TRBV24-1 and TRBJ2-1, with 7 nucleotides matching TRBD1. From germline, CDR1 is KGHDR and CDR2 SFDVKD. Losses at the gene ends were 3 bases for V and 6 bases for J; bases not matched to a gene: 1. This CDR3 has 13 residues. CDR3 DNA: TGTGCCACCAGTGATGGACAGGTCAATGAGCAGTTCTTC. This gives the protein CATSDGQVNEQFF.

The chain carries TRBV27 and TRBJ2-3; weak D call: TRBD2 (6 bases). From germline, CDR1 is MNHEY and CDR2 SMNVEV (reference sequence). The CDR3 loop spans 17 amino acids. Deletions cut 4 bases from V and 5 bases from J, with 22 bases between. CDR3 DNA: TGTGCCAGCAGTTCCCCGTATGAGCGGGTGACCCTAGATACGCAGTATTTT. It specifies CASSSPYERVTLDTQYF.

This clonotype was seen repeatedly, ten times or more. This sequence joins TRBV6-6 and TRBJ1-1, with TRBD1 matching over 8 bases. The germline CDR1 and CDR2 sequences are MNHNY and SVGAGI (reference sequence). The V gene end was trimmed by 10 bases and the J gene end by 4 bases; junction bases not matched to a gene: 11. The CDR3 sequence is 14 residues long. This CDR3 reads CAIARGQAGTEAFF. In DNA form, the CDR3 reads TGTGCCATCGCGAGGGGACAGGCGGGCACTGAAGCTTTCTTT.

This clonotype appeared many times. This rearrangement joins TRBV6-6 to TRBJ2-5; 8 nucleotides agree with TRBD1. Germline V gives CDR1 MNHNY, CDR2 SVGAGI (reference sequence). The length of the CDR3 is 15 residues. Trimming cost V 0 bases and J 0 bases; bases outside gene matches: 0. This CDR3 is CASSYSDRDQETQYF. As DNA, the CDR3 is TGTGCCAGCAGTTACTCGGACAGGGACCAAGAGACCCAGTACTTC.

The gene calls are TRBV13 and TRBJ1-2; no clear D gene. The germline V and J ends were trimmed by 4 bases and 3 bases, with 12 bases remaining between them. Germline lookup yields CDR1 PRHDT and CDR2 FYEKMQ (reference sequence). This CDR3 has 14 amino acids. In DNA form, the CDR3 reads TGTGCCAGCAGCTCCGGACCACCGCACTATGGCTACACCTTC. As protein: CASSSGPPHYGYTF.

This chain uses TRBV2 with TRBJ1-2; D is possibly TRBD1 (6 bases). Germline CDR1 SNHLY, CDR2 FYNNEI. Trimming took off 6 bases at V and 2 bases at J, with 13 bases between the two ends. The CDR3 consists of 14 residues. This CDR3 reads CASRATGTNYGYTF. DNA of the CDR3: TGTGCCAGCAGGGCTACAGGGACCAACTATGGCTACACCTTC.

Only a few counts were recorded for this clonotype. The chain joins TRBV7-2 to TRBJ2-5, with TRBD1 matching over 8 bases. V shed 5 bases and J 5 bases; nucleotides not matched to a gene: 10. CDR1 is SGHTA and CDR2 is FQGNSA in the germline V gene. There are 15 residues in the CDR3. CDR3 loop: CASSGSGGVGETQYF. The DNA of the CDR3 is TGTGCCAGCAGCGGGTCAGGGGGCGTCGGGGAGACCCAGTACTTC.

This clonotype has only a few counts. The V gene is TRBV20-1, the J gene TRBJ1-6; D is ambiguous. Germline CDR1 is DFQATT and CDR2 is SNEGSKA (reference sequence). Trimming left V 0 bases short and J 0 bases short, with 6 bases between. CDR3 length equals 15 residues. DNA for the CDR3: TGCAGTGCTAGAGATGCGAGCTCCTATAATTCACCCCTCCACTTT. Translated: CSARDASSYNSPLHF.

This clonotype was found a few times. This rearrangement joins TRBV20-1 to TRBJ1-2; TRBD1 agrees at 12 bases. CDR1 is DFQATT and CDR2 is SNEGSKA in the germline V gene (reference sequence). This CDR3 spans 14 amino acids. J gave up 7 bases and V 5 bases, and 8 bases lay outside the gene matches. The CDR3 protein is CSADMGQGAGGYTF. In nucleotides, the CDR3 is TGCAGTGCTGACATGGGACAGGGGGCAGGTGGCTACACCTTC.

The CDR3 sequence: CASSPGTTKRETQYF. The CDR3 bases are TGTGCCAGCAGTCCCGGGACCACAAAGAGGGAGACCCAGTACTTC. This chain uses TRBV25-1 with TRBJ2-5; D may match TRBD1 or TRBD2 (5 bases each). Trimming stripped 5 bases from V and 5 bases from J, with 18 bases between. The CDR3 runs 15 residues. The germline gives CDR1 MGHDK, CDR2 SYGVNS. Variable domain in full (rest from reference TRBV25-1 and TRBJ2-5): EADIYQTPRYLVIGTGKKITLECSQTMGHDKMYWYQQDPGMELHLIHYSYGVNSTEKGDLSSESTVSRIRTEHFPLTLESARPSHTSQYLCASSPGTTKRETQYFGPGTRLLVL.

This clonotype was seen only a few times. V usage is TRBV20-1 and J usage is TRBJ1-1; no clear D gene. V gave up 3 bases and J gave up 0 bases, with 11 bases separating them. Germline assignment: CDR1 DFQATT and CDR2 SNEGSKA (reference sequence). This CDR3 has 14 residues. CDR3 DNA: TGCAGTGCTAGGTTGGGTGGGGTGAACACTGAAGCTTTCTTT. Residues: CSARLGGVNTEAFF.

This clonotype showed up just a few times. The chain joins TRBV7-3 to TRBJ2-2, with unresolved D. The CDR3 contains 13 residues. Trimming left V 1 base short and J 5 bases short, with 5 bases between. CDR1 and CDR2 (germline): SGHTA, FQGTGA. The CDR3 DNA is TGTGCCAGCAGCTTAAGCAGGACCGGGGAGCTGTTTTTT. Protein: CASSLSRTGELFF.

The chain uses TRBV10-3 and TRBJ1-2; 11 nucleotides line up with TRBD1. This CDR3 has 15 amino acids. The germline gives CDR1 ENHRY, CDR2 SYGVKD. Trimming removed 4 bases from V and 7 bases from J; junction bases left unmatched: 8. The CDR3 region is CAISGGQGASCGYTF. DNA of the CDR3: TGTGCCATCAGTGGCGGACAGGGGGCTTCCTGTGGCTACACCTTC.

V and J are TRBV20-1 and TRBJ2-3, with TRBD2 matching 7 bases. The CDR3 totals 13 residues. Per the germline V gene, CDR1 is DFQATT and CDR2 is SNEGSKA (reference sequence). The V and J ends lost 5 bases and 0 bases, in that order; junction bases with no gene match: 2. CDR3 in amino acids: CSASSGSTDTQYF. In DNA, the CDR3 is TGCAGTGCTTCTAGCGGAAGCACAGATACGCAGTATTTT.

J is TRBJ2-7 and V is TRBV15, with D perhaps matching TRBD1 (5 bases). The ends were cut back, 2 bases at V and 0 bases at J, with 8 bases in the middle. The CDR3 is made up of 14 amino acids. CDR1 is LNHNV and CDR2 is YYDKDF in the germline V gene (reference sequence). CDR3 nucleotide sequence: TGTGCCACCAGCAGACAGGGTAGCTCCTACGAGCAGTACTTC. It yields the protein CATSRQGSSYEQYF. The entire variable domain, with the rest obtained from reference TRBV15 and TRBJ2-7, is as follows: DAMVIQNPRYQVTQFGKPVTLSCSQTLNHNVMYWYQQKSSQAPKLLFHYYDKDFNNEADTPDNFQSRRPNTSFCFLDIRSPGLGDTAMYLCATSRQGSSYEQYFGPGTRLTVT.

The J gene is TRBJ2-1, the V gene TRBV10-3; D is undetermined. CDR1 and CDR2 from the germline V gene are ENHRY and SYGVKD. V was shortened by 0 bases and J by 5 bases, with 11 bases between the two germline ends. This CDR3 has 15 residues. The CDR3 loop is CAISESGSPNNEQFF. The DNA for the CDR3 is TGTGCCATCAGTGAGTCGGGGTCCCCTAACAATGAGCAGTTCTTC.

J is TRBJ1-5 and V is TRBV12-3 or TRBV12-4; possibly TRBD1 for D (5 bases). Trimming left V 7 bases short and J 1 base short, with 17 bases between. The CDR3 runs to 16 residues. CDR3 sequence reads: CASTGGSSPSNQPQHF. For the CDR3, the DNA is TGTGCCAGCACGGGGGGGTCGAGCCCAAGCAATCAGCCCCAGCATTTT.

The V and J genes are TRBV20-1 and TRBJ2-5, with 11 bases fitting TRBD2. Trimming removed 4 bases from V and 3 bases from J; junction bases left unmatched: 4. CDR3 size: 14 residues. Germline-derived CDR1 and CDR2 are DFQATT and SNEGSKA (reference sequence). The CDR3 region has the DNA TGCAGTGCTACTTATAGCGGGAGGGAAGAGACCCAGTACTTC. Its protein product is CSATYSGREETQYF.

This chain links TRBV29-1 with TRBJ2-3; D is possibly TRBD2 (6 bases). CDR3 size: 14 residues. The germline gives CDR1 SQVTM, CDR2 ANQGSEA. Deletions cut 6 bases from V and 2 bases from J, with 15 bases between. The CDR3 spells CSVPARGTTDTQYF. CDR3 bases: TGCAGCGTCCCAGCTCGGGGGACCACAGATACGCAGTATTTT.

The chain is built from TRBV3-1 and TRBJ2-1; TRBD2 is a possible D gene (6 bases). This CDR3 has 13 amino acids. The V and J ends lost 4 bases and 8 bases respectively, with 12 bases between them. Germline CDR1 is LGHDT and CDR2 is YNNKEL (reference sequence). The CDR3 is CASSPTSPDEQFF. The CDR3 DNA reads TGTGCCAGCAGCCCGACTAGTCCCGATGAGCAGTTCTTC.

This clonotype has a handful of counts. This rearrangement joins TRBV6-2 or TRBV6-3 to TRBJ2-1, with 9 bases identical to TRBD1. The CDR3 has 16 residues. After removal of 4 bases from V and 7 bases from J, the junction contained 11 bases not matched to a gene. Germline-derived CDR1 and CDR2 are MNHEY and SVGEGT. The CDR3 bases are TGTGCCAGCAGTTGGCTGGGGACAGGGATCTTAAATGAGCAGTTCTTC. It encodes CASSWLGTGILNEQFF.

There are many counts of this clonotype. This sequence joins TRBV7-2 and TRBJ2-3; 7 nucleotides line up with TRBD2. V lost 2 bases, J lost 0 bases, and 2 bases stayed unmatched. The CDR3 consists of 15 residues. Per germline, CDR1 SGHTA and CDR2 FQGNSA. In DNA, the CDR3 is TGTGCCAGCAGCTTACAGGGAGGGAGCACAGATACGCAGTATTTT. Translation gives CASSLQGGSTDTQYF.

This clonotype was picked up a small number of times. The junction differs from germline at one of its ends, possibly a read error. The chain uses TRBV6-6 and TRBJ2-1; a weak D match, TRBD2 (5 bases). Germline V gene sequence: CDR1 MNHNY, CDR2 SVGAGI (reference sequence). The CDR3 contains 15 residues. CDR3 in DNA: TGTGCCGGCAGTTCCCGGGGTAGCGAAAACAATGAGCAGTTCTTC. Its protein product is CAGSSRGSENNEQFF.

This clonotype was observed at least ten times. This chain uses TRBV4-3 with TRBJ2-1; D not certain. V lost 2 bases, J lost 6 bases, and 11 bases lay in between. This CDR3 region has 14 residues. Germline lookup yields CDR1 LGHNA and CDR2 YSLEER. The CDR3 DNA reads TGCGCCAGCAGCCAAAGTTACAGAGGCAATGAGCAGTTCTTC. This gives the protein CASSQSYRGNEQFF.

This clonotype was seen a few times. The V call is TRBV4-3, the J call TRBJ2-7, with TRBD2 as a possible D gene (5 bases). The CDR3 consists of 16 residues. Germline V gene data show CDR1 as LGHNA and CDR2 as YSLEER. V lost 4 bases and J 2 bases, leaving 18 bases between the germline ends. CDR3 sequence reads: CASSPQEDPSPYEQYF. CDR3 nucleotides: TGCGCCAGCAGCCCCCAGGAGGACCCCAGCCCCTACGAGCAGTACTTC.

This clonotype turned up a few times. For the CDR3, the DNA is TGTGCCAGCAGGACGGACACCGGCACAGATACGCAGTATTTT. This encodes CASRTDTGTDTQYF. The rearrangement links TRBV2 to TRBJ2-3; D perhaps matches TRBD1 (5 bases). Germline CDR1 SNHLY, CDR2 FYNNEI. The CDR3 is 14 amino acids. V lost 6 bases and J 1 base, leaving 11 bases between the germline ends.

The V call is TRBV18, the J call TRBJ2-7, with 8 positions matching TRBD1. CDR1 is KGHSH and CDR2 is LQKENI in the germline V gene. The V segment lost 3 bases and the J segment 6 bases; nucleotides outside the gene matches: 4. This CDR3 region has 13 residues. The CDR3 loop reads CASSPGQEFEQYF. The CDR3 nucleotides read TGTGCCAGCTCACCGGGACAGGAGTTCGAGCAGTACTTC. The full variable domain, rest sourced from reference TRBV18 and TRBJ2-7, is NAGVMQNPRHLVRRRGQEARLRCSPMKGHSHVYWYRQLPEEGLKFMVYLQKENIIDESGMPKERFSAEFPKEGPSILRIQQVVRGDSAAYFCASSPGQEFEQYFGPGTRLTVT.

The rearrangement links TRBV10-3 to TRBJ2-7; D is uncertain. The CDR3 length is 14 residues. Looked up from germline, CDR1 is ENHRY and CDR2 is SYGVKD. V was trimmed by 6 bases and J by 0 bases, leaving 12 bases between them. CDR3 protein: CAIRVDRSSYEQYF. CDR3 DNA sequence: TGTGCCATCAGAGTAGACCGGAGCTCCTACGAGCAGTACTTC.

The chain uses TRBV20-1 and TRBJ1-4; D is perhaps TRBD1 (5 bases). V was shortened by 4 bases and J by 7 bases, with 16 bases between the two germline ends. CDR3 length: 14 residues. CDR1 is DFQATT and CDR2 is SNEGSKA in the germline V gene (reference sequence). The CDR3 protein is CSAKAWGLGEKLFF. As DNA, the CDR3 is TGCAGTGCTAAAGCTTGGGGCCTTGGTGAAAAACTGTTTTTT.

This sequence joins TRBV7-2 and TRBJ2-7; the match to TRBD2 covers 11 bases. The germline gives CDR1 SGHTA, CDR2 FQGNSA. V lost 4 bases, J lost 2 bases, and 4 bases stayed unmatched. The CDR3 extends over 15 amino acids. The CDR3 loop is CASSSPGLAAYEQYF. In DNA, the CDR3 is TGTGCCAGCAGCTCTCCGGGACTAGCGGCCTACGAGCAGTACTTC.

The J gene is TRBJ1-2, the V gene TRBV29-1; no clear D. There are 12 residues in the CDR3. Germline CDR1 is SQVTM and CDR2 is ANQGSEA. CDR3 DNA sequence: TGCAGTTTCACAGAACCTCCCTATGGCTACACCTTC. This gives the protein CSFTEPPYGYTF.

The rearrangement links TRBV12-3 or TRBV12-4 to TRBJ2-5, with 13 bases identical to TRBD2. The CDR3 is 16 residues long. The V segment lost 1 base and the J segment 4 bases; nucleotides outside the gene matches: 3. The CDR3 DNA reads TGTGCCAGCAGTTTAGGACTAGCGGGAGGCGGAGAGACCCAGTACTTC. It yields the protein CASSLGLAGGGETQYF.